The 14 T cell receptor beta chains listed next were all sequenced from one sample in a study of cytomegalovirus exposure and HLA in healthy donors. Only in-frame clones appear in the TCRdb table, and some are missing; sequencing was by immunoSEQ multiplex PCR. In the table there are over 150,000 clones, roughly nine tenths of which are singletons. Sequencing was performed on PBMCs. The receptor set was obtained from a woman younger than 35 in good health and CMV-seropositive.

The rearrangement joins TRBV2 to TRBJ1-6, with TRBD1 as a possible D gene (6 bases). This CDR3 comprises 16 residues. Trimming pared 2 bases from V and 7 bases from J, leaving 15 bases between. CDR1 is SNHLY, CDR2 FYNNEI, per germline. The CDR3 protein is CASSERTGFRNSPLHF. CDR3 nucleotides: TGTGCCAGCAGTGAAAGAACAGGGTTCCGAAATTCACCCCTCCACTTT.

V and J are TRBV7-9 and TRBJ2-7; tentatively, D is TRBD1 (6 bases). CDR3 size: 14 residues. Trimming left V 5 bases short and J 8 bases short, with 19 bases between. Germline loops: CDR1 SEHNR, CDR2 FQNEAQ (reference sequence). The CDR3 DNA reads TGTGCCAGCAGCCTTACCCGGCGGACAGATAAGCAGTACTTC. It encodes CASSLTRRTDKQYF. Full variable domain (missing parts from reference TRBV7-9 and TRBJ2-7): DTGVSQNPRHKITKRGQNVTFRCDPISEHNRLYWYRQTLGQGPEFLTYFQNEAQLEKSRLLSDRFSAERPKGSFSTLEIQRTEQGDSAMYLCASSLTRRTDKQYFGPGTRLTVT.

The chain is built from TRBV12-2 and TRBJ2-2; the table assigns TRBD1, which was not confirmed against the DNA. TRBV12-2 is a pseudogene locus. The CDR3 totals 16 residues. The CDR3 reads CASSLAGGASTGELFF. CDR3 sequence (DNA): TGTGCCAGCAGCTTAGCAGGGGGCGCGAGCACCGGGGAGCTGTTTTTT.

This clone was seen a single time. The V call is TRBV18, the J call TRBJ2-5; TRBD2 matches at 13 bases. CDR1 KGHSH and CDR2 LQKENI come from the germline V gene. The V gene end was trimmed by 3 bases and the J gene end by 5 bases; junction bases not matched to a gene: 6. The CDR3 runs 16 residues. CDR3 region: CASSPRTSGSWETQYF. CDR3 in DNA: TGTGCCAGCTCACCCAGGACTAGCGGGAGTTGGGAGACCCAGTACTTC.

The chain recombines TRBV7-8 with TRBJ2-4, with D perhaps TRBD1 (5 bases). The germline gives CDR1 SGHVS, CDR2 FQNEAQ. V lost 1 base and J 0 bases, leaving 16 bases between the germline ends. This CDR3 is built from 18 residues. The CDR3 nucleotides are TGTGCCAGCAGCTTAGGCCTGGACAAGGGGCTAGCCAAAAACATTCAGTACTTC. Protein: CASSLGLDKGLAKNIQYF.

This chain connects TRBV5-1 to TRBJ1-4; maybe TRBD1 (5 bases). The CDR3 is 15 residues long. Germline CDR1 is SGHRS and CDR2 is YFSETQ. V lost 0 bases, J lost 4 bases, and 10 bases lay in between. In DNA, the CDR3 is TGCGCCAGCAGCTTGGACGGAAGGGGTAATGAAAAACTGTTTTTT. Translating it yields CASSLDGRGNEKLFF. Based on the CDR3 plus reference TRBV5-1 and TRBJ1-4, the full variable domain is KAGVTQTPRYLIKTRGQQVTLSCSPISGHRSVSWYQQTPGQGLQFLFEYFSETQRNKGNFPGRFSGRQFSNSRSEMNVSTLELGDSALYLCASSLDGRGNEKLFFGSGTQLSVL.

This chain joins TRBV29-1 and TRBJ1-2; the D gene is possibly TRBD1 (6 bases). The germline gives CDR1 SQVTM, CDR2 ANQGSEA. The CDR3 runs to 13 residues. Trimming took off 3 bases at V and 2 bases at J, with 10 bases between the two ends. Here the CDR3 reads CSVDQGTNYGYTF. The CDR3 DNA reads TGCAGCGTTGATCAGGGGACGAACTATGGCTACACCTTC.

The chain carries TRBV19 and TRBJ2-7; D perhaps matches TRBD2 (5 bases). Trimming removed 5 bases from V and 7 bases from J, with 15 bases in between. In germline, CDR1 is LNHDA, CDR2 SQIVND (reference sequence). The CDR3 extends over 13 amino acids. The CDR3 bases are TGTGCCAGTAGTGTGACGCGATCGGGGGAGCAGTACTTC. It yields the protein CASSVTRSGEQYF.

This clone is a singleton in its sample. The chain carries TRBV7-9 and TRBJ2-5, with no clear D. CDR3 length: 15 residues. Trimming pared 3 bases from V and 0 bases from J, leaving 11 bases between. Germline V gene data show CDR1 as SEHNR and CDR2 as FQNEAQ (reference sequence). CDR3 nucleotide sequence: TGTGCCAGCAGCTTGGTGTCAGGTTACCAAGAGACCCAGTACTTC. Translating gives CASSLVSGYQETQYF.

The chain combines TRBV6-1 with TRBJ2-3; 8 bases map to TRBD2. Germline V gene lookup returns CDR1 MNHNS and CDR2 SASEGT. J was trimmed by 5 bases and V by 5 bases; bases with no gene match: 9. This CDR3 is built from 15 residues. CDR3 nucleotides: TGTGCCAGCAGTCCCTTTAGCGGGGCTGGAGATACGCAGTATTTT. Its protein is CASSPFSGAGDTQYF.

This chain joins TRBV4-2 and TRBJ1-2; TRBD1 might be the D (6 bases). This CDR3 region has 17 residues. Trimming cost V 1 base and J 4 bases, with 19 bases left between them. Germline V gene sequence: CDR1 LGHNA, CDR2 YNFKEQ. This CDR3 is CASSQGVDRYLPYGYTF. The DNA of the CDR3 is TGTGCCAGCAGCCAAGGAGTAGACAGGTACCTTCCCTATGGCTACACCTTC.

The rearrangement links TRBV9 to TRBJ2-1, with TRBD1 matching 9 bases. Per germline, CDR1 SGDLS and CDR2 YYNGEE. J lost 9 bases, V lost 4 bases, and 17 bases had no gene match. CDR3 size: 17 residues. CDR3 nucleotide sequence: TGTGCCAGCAGCACCAGGGACCCGGGACAGGGTTCTAGTGAGCAGTTCTTC. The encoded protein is CASSTRDPGQGSSEQFF. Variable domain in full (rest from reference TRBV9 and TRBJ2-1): DSGVTQTPKHLITATGQRVTLRCSPRSGDLSVYWYQQSLDQGLQFLIQYYNGEERAKGNILERFSAQQFPDLHSELNLSSLELGDSALYFCASSTRDPGQGSSEQFFGPGTRLTVL.

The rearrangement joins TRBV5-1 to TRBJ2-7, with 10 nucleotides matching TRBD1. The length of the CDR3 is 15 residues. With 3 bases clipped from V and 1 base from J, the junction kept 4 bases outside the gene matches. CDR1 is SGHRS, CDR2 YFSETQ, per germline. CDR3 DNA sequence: TGCGCCAGCAGCTCCCGGGACAGGGGTTCCTACGAGCAGTACTTC. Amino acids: CASSSRDRGSYEQYF.

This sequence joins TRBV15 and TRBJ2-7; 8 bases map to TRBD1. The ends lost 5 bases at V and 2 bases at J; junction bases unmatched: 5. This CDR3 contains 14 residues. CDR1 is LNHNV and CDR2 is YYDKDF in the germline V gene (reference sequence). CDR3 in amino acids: CATSWQGAPYEQYF. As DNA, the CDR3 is TGTGCCACCAGCTGGCAGGGGGCTCCCTACGAGCAGTACTTC.